This is a list of T cell receptor beta chains from one sample in a study of early T cells in non-severe SARS-CoV-2 infection. One entry per CDR3 protein results from TCRdb running MiXCR on the 5' RACE reads. The data contain tens of thousands of distinct CDR3 sequences, around a sixth of them seen just once; the ten biggest clones take up 10% to 15%. The sequenced sample consisted of whole blood. Receptors originate from an adult who was a healthcare worker with PCR-confirmed SARS-CoV-2 infection or an uninfected control (not recorded which). Each CDR3 is given with its conserved first and last residue. D genes are given only for firm matches. A row's size may be missing; if present it is once, few, many or a size class.

DNA: TGTGCCATCAGTGAGTCGGGACTAGCTGAGACCCAGTACTTC
CDR3: CAISESGLAETQYF
V: TRBV10-3
D: TRBD2
size: -
J: TRBJ2-5

DNA: TGTGCCAGCAGCGTTAGCGGGGGGGCCGCCGGGGAGCTGTTTTTT
CDR3: CASSVSGGAAGELFF
V: TRBV9
D: TRBD2
size: few
J: TRBJ2-2

DNA: TGTGCCAGCAGCTTGTTCCAGCGGTTATCCTACGAGCAGTACTTC
CDR3: CASSLFQRLSYEQYF
V: TRBV5-4
D: -
size: -
J: TRBJ2-7

DNA: TGTGCCAGCAGCCAGCAGGAGGATGGCTACACCTTC
CDR3: CASSQQEDGYTF
V: TRBV12-3/TRBV12-4
D: -
size: -
J: TRBJ1-2

DNA: TGTGCCAGCAGCCGACAGGGAAGGGAGGGTCAGCCCCAGCATTTT
CDR3: CASSRQGREGQPQHF
V: TRBV6-6
D: TRBD1
size: few
J: TRBJ1-5

DNA: TGTGCCAGCAGTATGACACCTAACACTGAAGCTTTCTTT
CDR3: CASSMTPNTEAFF
V: TRBV6-6
D: -
size: -
J: TRBJ1-1

DNA: TGCGCCAGCAGCCAAGCCAAGGCTCGGGGGAAACCCTACGAGCAGTACTTC
CDR3: CASSQAKARGKPYEQYF
V: TRBV4-1
D: -
size: -
J: TRBJ2-7

DNA: TGTGCCAGCAGCCCGGGACAGGGGAAGACCCAGTACTTC
CDR3: CASSPGQGKTQYF
V: TRBV7-2
D: TRBD1
size: -
J: TRBJ2-5

DNA: TGTGCCAGCAGCTTGGGCCTAGCGGGGGGTATAAACACAGATACGCAGTATTTT
CDR3: CASSLGLAGGINTDTQYF
V: TRBV5-4
D: TRBD2
size: -
J: TRBJ2-3

DNA: TGTGCCAGCAGCCATTACCCGGGGACGGACAGCATGAACACTGAAGCTTTCTTT
CDR3: CASSHYPGTDSMNTEAFF
V: TRBV7-3
D: -
size: few
J: TRBJ1-1

DNA: TGTGCCAGCTCACCCAGTAAGGGGGCGAAGTTAGGCATTCAGTACTTC
CDR3: CASSPSKGAKLGIQYF
V: TRBV18
D: TRBD1
size: -
J: TRBJ2-4

DNA: TGTGCCAGCAGTTGGGACATACGGAGGTCCTATAATTCACCCCTCCACTTT
CDR3: CASSWDIRRSYNSPLHF
V: TRBV6-5
D: -
size: -
J: TRBJ1-6

DNA: TGCGCCAGCAGCCCCTGGGGACAGGATTCGATCGAGCAGTACTTC
CDR3: CASSPWGQDSIEQYF
V: TRBV5-1
D: TRBD1
size: -
J: TRBJ2-7

DNA: TGCAGTGTACTCGGGACAGGGTGGTCAACTAATGAAAAACTGTTTTTT
CDR3: CSVLGTGWSTNEKLFF
V: TRBV20-1
D: TRBD1
size: -
J: TRBJ1-4

DNA: TGTGCCAGCAGTTGTACAGGGGCAGATACGCAGTATTTT
CDR3: CASSCTGADTQYF
V: TRBV7-2
D: TRBD1
size: -
J: TRBJ2-3

DNA: TGTGCCTGGTTAACAACCGGGACAGGGTGGACCGGGGAGCTGTTTTTT
CDR3: CAWLTTGTGWTGELFF
V: TRBV30
D: TRBD1
size: -
J: TRBJ2-2

DNA: TGTGCCAGCAGCCCGCGGAAGCGGGAGCCCTACGAGCAGTACTTC
CDR3: CASSPRKREPYEQYF
V: TRBV21-1
D: -
size: few
J: TRBJ2-7

DNA: TGTGCCAGCAGTTTTCGGGCTGGGGGGACAGATACGCAGTATTTT
CDR3: CASSFRAGGTDTQYF
V: TRBV28
D: -
size: -
J: TRBJ2-3

DNA: TGTGCCAGCAGTCGGTCTCTCATCGGCTACACCTTC
CDR3: CASSRSLIGYTF
V: TRBV2
D: -
size: many
J: TRBJ1-2

DNA: TGCAGTGCTAGGTCTCAGGGAGGGTGGTACGAGCAGTACTTC
CDR3: CSARSQGGWYEQYF
V: TRBV20-1
D: TRBD2
size: few
J: TRBJ2-7

DNA: TGCAGCGGGGCGGATGGGGCCTCTCCTATGAACACTGAAGCTTTCTTT
CDR3: CSGADGASPMNTEAFF
V: TRBV29-1
D: -
size: once
J: TRBJ1-1

DNA: TGTGCCAGCAGCTTGGGGACACGACAGCCCCAGCATTTT
CDR3: CASSLGTRQPQHF
V: TRBV7-8
D: -
size: few
J: TRBJ1-5

DNA: TGTGCCAGCAGTTTCCTCAGCACCTACGAGCAGTACTTC
CDR3: CASSFLSTYEQYF
V: TRBV12-3/TRBV12-4
D: -
size: -
J: TRBJ2-7

DNA: TGTGCCAGCAGCTCAGACCGCTATGGCTACACCTTC
CDR3: CASSSDRYGYTF
V: TRBV7-9
D: -
size: -
J: TRBJ1-2

DNA: TGTGCCAGCAGCCTCCCGGGACAAAACACTGAAGCTTTCTTT
CDR3: CASSLPGQNTEAFF
V: TRBV14
D: -
size: many
J: TRBJ1-1

DNA: TGCGCCAGCAGCCAAATAGGGGACGGGGAGCTGTTTTTT
CDR3: CASSQIGDGELFF
V: TRBV4-3
D: -
size: -
J: TRBJ2-2

DNA: TGTGCCAGCTCACCCCGTCAGTCTTCTTGGGGCACTGAAGCTTTCTTT
CDR3: CASSPRQSSWGTEAFF
V: TRBV18
D: -
size: many
J: TRBJ1-1

DNA: TGTGCCAGCAGCTCGGGGACAGGAGTTTCACCCCTCCACTTT
CDR3: CASSSGTGVSPLHF
V: TRBV7-9
D: TRBD1
size: many
J: TRBJ1-6

DNA: TGTGCCAGCAGCCCCTACCCTGGGACTAGCGGGAGGTCGGGTGAGCAGTTCTTC
CDR3: CASSPYPGTSGRSGEQFF
V: TRBV11-3
D: TRBD2
size: -
J: TRBJ2-1

DNA: TGCAGTGCTAGAGATAGGGGAGCGGGAGCGATGAGAGAGCAGTACTTC
CDR3: CSARDRGAGAMREQYF
V: TRBV20-1
D: TRBD2
size: few
J: TRBJ2-7

DNA: TGTGCCAGCAAAGGGTCCGGGGCAAGGAACACTGAAGCTTTCTTT
CDR3: CASKGSGARNTEAFF
V: TRBV2
D: -
size: many
J: TRBJ1-1

DNA: TGCGCCAGCAGCCAAGTCGATCTGGGGTTTAGCAATCAGCCCCAGCATTTT
CDR3: CASSQVDLGFSNQPQHF
V: TRBV4-1
D: -
size: few
J: TRBJ1-5

DNA: TGCAGCGTTCGATTAGCTAACTATGGCTACACCTTC
CDR3: CSVRLANYGYTF
V: TRBV29-1
D: -
size: -
J: TRBJ1-2

DNA: TGCAGTCTAGCGGGAGGGGGCTACGAGCAGTACTTC
CDR3: CSLAGGGYEQYF
V: TRBV20-1
D: TRBD2
size: few
J: TRBJ2-7

DNA: TGTGCCACCAGTGAGGTCGGACAGGGAAGCACCGGGGAGCTGTTTTTT
CDR3: CATSEVGQGSTGELFF
V: TRBV24-1
D: TRBD1
size: -
J: TRBJ2-2

DNA: TGTGCCAGCAGCCCGGACGGTGGGTGGACTGAAGCTTTCTTT
CDR3: CASSPDGGWTEAFF
V: TRBV5-6
D: -
size: few
J: TRBJ1-1

DNA: TGTGCCAGCAGTTACTCGATTGGGGGGCCCTCTGAAGGGACTGAAGCTTTCTTT
CDR3: CASSYSIGGPSEGTEAFF
V: TRBV6-5
D: -
size: -
J: TRBJ1-1

DNA: TGTGCCAGCAGCTTAGGTGGACTAGCGGCGGACGGCACCGGGGAGCTGTTTTTT
CDR3: CASSLGGLAADGTGELFF
V: TRBV7-2
D: TRBD2
size: -
J: TRBJ2-2

DNA: TGTGCCAGCAGCCAGACAGGGGGCGCGTACGAGCAGTACTTC
CDR3: CASSQTGGAYEQYF
V: TRBV6-5
D: TRBD1
size: few
J: TRBJ2-7

DNA: TGCGCCAGCAGCCCCGGAGGAGCTAGCGGTCTGTCCTACAATGAGCAGTTCTTC
CDR3: CASSPGGASGLSYNEQFF
V: TRBV4-1
D: TRBD2
size: -
J: TRBJ2-1

DNA: TGTGCCAGCAGCCAAGGCGGCACAGGGAGGAATGAAGCTTTCTTT
CDR3: CASSQGGTGRNEAFF
V: TRBV4-2
D: -
size: many
J: TRBJ1-1

DNA: TGTGCCACCATCGGGACAGAATACACCGGGGAGCTGTTTTTT
CDR3: CATIGTEYTGELFF
V: TRBV15
D: TRBD1
size: -
J: TRBJ2-2

DNA: TGCAGTGCTCGCGTTACAGATACGCAGTATTTT
CDR3: CSARVTDTQYF
V: TRBV20-1
D: -
size: -
J: TRBJ2-3

DNA: TGCAGCGTTGAGGGGGACACGGCGAGGGATGGCTACACCTTC
CDR3: CSVEGDTARDGYTF
V: TRBV29-1
D: -
size: -
J: TRBJ1-2

DNA: TGCGCCAGCGGGACAGGGGGGCTTTCCTACGAGCAGTACTTC
CDR3: CASGTGGLSYEQYF
V: TRBV5-1
D: TRBD1
size: few
J: TRBJ2-7

DNA: TGTGCCAGCAGCTTAGAGGCAGGGGGTCGCTCTGGGGCCAACGTCCTGACTTTC
CDR3: CASSLEAGGRSGANVLTF
V: TRBV5-4
D: TRBD1
size: many
J: TRBJ2-6

DNA: TGTGCCAGCAGTTCCGGGAACGGAGAGACCCAGTACTTC
CDR3: CASSSGNGETQYF
V: TRBV12-3/TRBV12-4
D: -
size: -
J: TRBJ2-5

DNA: TGCGCCAGCAACCTAGAACATACCGACAGCTATGGCTACACCTTC
CDR3: CASNLEHTDSYGYTF
V: TRBV4-1
D: -
size: few
J: TRBJ1-2

DNA: TGTGCCAGCAGCTTACGGGGGCAGAACACCGGGGAGCTGTTTTTT
CDR3: CASSLRGQNTGELFF
V: TRBV5-8
D: -
size: -
J: TRBJ2-2

DNA: TGTGCCAGCAGTGAAGAGAGAGGACCCCTCCACTTT
CDR3: CASSEERGPLHF
V: TRBV2
D: -
size: -
J: TRBJ1-6

DNA: TGCGCCAGCAGCCCAAGGGGCGGGGGGAGAGAGACCCAGTACTTC
CDR3: CASSPRGGGRETQYF
V: TRBV4-1
D: TRBD2
size: -
J: TRBJ2-5

DNA: TGTGCCTCAGGGCAGGGGGCTCACAACGACGAGCAGTACTTC
CDR3: CASGQGAHNDEQYF
V: TRBV30
D: TRBD1
size: few
J: TRBJ2-7

DNA: TGTGCCAGCAGCTTAACGGGAGGGGTAGCGGGAGAGGATGAGCAGTTCTTC
CDR3: CASSLTGGVAGEDEQFF
V: TRBV7-3
D: TRBD2
size: -
J: TRBJ2-1

DNA: TGCGCCAGCAGCTTGGACTGGGGACTTGAAAACTTC
CDR3: CASSLDWGLENF
V: TRBV5-1
D: -
size: few
J: TRBJ2-7

DNA: TGCAGTGCCAGCACAGATACGCAGTATTTT
CDR3: CSASTDTQYF
V: TRBV20-1
D: -
size: -
J: TRBJ2-3

DNA: TGTGCCAGCAGCTTGGGAATCGGAATCCTTCCCTCAGATACGCAGTATTTT
CDR3: CASSLGIGILPSDTQYF
V: TRBV5-5
D: -
size: few
J: TRBJ2-3

DNA: TGTGCCAGCAGCGTAGAACGCCGAAACACAGATACGCAGTATTTT
CDR3: CASSVERRNTDTQYF
V: TRBV9
D: -
size: -
J: TRBJ2-3

DNA: TGTGCCAGCAGTAAGGGGGTATATAGCAATCAGCCCCAGCATTTT
CDR3: CASSKGVYSNQPQHF
V: TRBV6-6
D: -
size: few
J: TRBJ1-5

DNA: TGTGCCAGCTCACCACCGAACACTGAAGCTTTCTTT
CDR3: CASSPPNTEAFF
V: TRBV18
D: -
size: few
J: TRBJ1-1